This T cell receptor (beta chain) appears in the sequencing data of a study of graft-versus-host responses after intestinal transplantation. The CDR3 spans 12 residues. V was cut by 4 bases and J by 5 bases, with 12 bases left in between. CDR1 and CDR2 from the germline V gene are GTSNPN and SVGIG (reference sequence). Study-level results: Detected in recipient marrow were GvH clones, some of which were first observed in ileum or blood. Individuals who had graft-donor T cell macrochimerism had allografts that showed high graft-versus-host to host-versus-graft clonal ratios.

Profiling relied on immunoSEQ multiplex PCR, and the TCRdb table lists in-frame clones only, not all of them. The sample holds some 120,000 clones, 85% to 95% seen once. About this clone: The target antigen is unknown.

The rearrangement links TRBV30 to TRBJ2-7, with D possibly matching TRBD1 (5 bases). Sequenced material: unstimulated CD8+ T cells sorted from spleen or lymph node cells, taken before transplant. The sequence came from a human donor who was the organ donor for an intestinal transplant. CDR3 DNA: TGTGCCTGGACAGGGATGGGAAACGAGCAGTACTTC. Protein product: CAWTGMGNEQYF.